One and the same sample provided the 21 T cell receptor beta chains below, sequenced in a study of blood T cell repertoires in COVID-19. Using immunoSEQ multiplex PCR, the repertoire was profiled, and TCRdb retains in-frame clones only, with some absent. The sample records about 100,000 clones, about 82% being singletons. Material: peripheral blood. All receptors come from a man in his fifties with active or convalescent COVID-19.

This chain uses TRBV5-1 with TRBJ2-1, with a weak D call TRBD2 (6 bases). With 7 bases removed from V and 9 bases from J, the gap between germline ends came to 17 bases. Germline values: CDR1 SGHRS, CDR2 YFSETQ. The CDR3 is 13 residues long. As DNA, the CDR3 is TGCGCCAGCTGCCGGGACTCCGAAGGTGAGCAGTTCTTC. Its translation: CASCRDSEGEQFF.

This chain uses TRBV7-9 with TRBJ2-1, with D maybe TRBD1 (5 bases). Between the trimmed V and J ends, which lost 1 base and 12 bases, there was a span of 22 bases. Germline V gene data show CDR1 as SEHNR and CDR2 as FQNEAQ (reference sequence). There are 16 residues in the CDR3. The CDR3 DNA reads TGTGCCAGCAGCTTAGAAGGGGTAACGCCACTTTTCGTGCAGTTCTTC. Its translation is CASSLEGVTPLFVQFF.

This CDR3 is CASMLQGTGDYNEQFF. The CDR3 DNA sequence: TGCGCCAGCATGCTCCAGGGTACAGGGGACTACAATGAGCAGTTCTTC. J is TRBJ2-1 and V is TRBV5-1, with 7 nucleotides matching TRBD1. The trim removed 6 bases at V and 3 bases at J, leaving 12 bases unmatched. CDR1 and CDR2 from the germline V gene are SGHRS and YFSETQ. The CDR3 is 16 residues long.

V and J are TRBV5-4 and TRBJ2-3; D is unresolved. CDR1 and CDR2 (germline): SGHNT, YYREEE (reference sequence). The CDR3 has 12 residues. V gave up 3 bases and J gave up 5 bases, with 7 bases separating them. The CDR3 nucleotides are TGTGCCAGCAGCTCTGGCGGAGATACGCAGTATTTT. Protein sequence: CASSSGGDTQYF. The variable domain in full, with the rest retrieved from reference TRBV5-4 and TRBJ2-3, is ETGVTQSPTHLIKTRGQQVTLRCSSQSGHNTVSWYQQALGQGPQFIFQYYREEENGRGNFPPRFSGLQFPNYSSELNVNALELDDSALYLCASSSGGDTQYFGPGTRLTVL.

Only a few counts were recorded for this clone. CDR3 in DNA: TGCGCCAGCAGTTTACAGGGTGCTGGGTCACCCCTCCACTTT. Its protein is CASSLQGAGSPLHF. The gene calls are TRBV10-2 and TRBJ1-6; a weak D match, TRBD1 (6 bases). V was trimmed by 5 bases and J by 10 bases, leaving 15 bases between them. This CDR3 spans 14 amino acids. From germline, CDR1 is WSHSY and CDR2 SAAADI.

The gene calls are TRBV6-5 and TRBJ2-1; D may be TRBD2 (6 bases). This CDR3 is built from 12 residues. Trimming removed 7 bases at V and 7 bases at J, with 11 bases between. Germline-derived CDR1 and CDR2 are MNHEY and SVGAGI. The CDR3 protein is CASKGLFNEQFF. The CDR3 DNA reads TGTGCCAGCAAGGGACTTTTTAATGAGCAGTTCTTC.

V usage is TRBV9 and J usage is TRBJ2-3; TRBD2 is a possible D gene (5 bases). V shed 0 bases and J shed 0 bases, with 11 bases lying between them. Germline lookup yields CDR1 SGDLS and CDR2 YYNGEE. CDR3 size: 16 residues. CDR3 nucleotides: TGTGCCAGCAGCGTAGCTAGCTTCGGTAGCACAGATACGCAGTATTTT. This codes for CASSVASFGSTDTQYF.

The chain uses TRBV23-1 and TRBJ1-2; tentatively, D is TRBD1 (5 bases). TRBV23-1 is an open reading frame, and its role is uncertain. This CDR3 is built from 14 residues. The V end lost 2 bases, the J end lost 2 bases, and 9 bases lay between the germline ends. The CDR3 DNA is TGCGCCAGCAGTCAAAGGGGTAACAACTATGGCTACACCTTC. Its translation is CASSQRGNNYGYTF.

The rearrangement joins TRBV12-3 or TRBV12-4 to TRBJ2-3, with unresolved D. Trimming took off 5 bases at V and 8 bases at J, with 11 bases between the two ends. This CDR3 has 12 residues. Here the CDR3 reads CASSPRLGTQYF. The CDR3 DNA is TGTGCCAGCAGTCCGAGACTCGGTACGCAGTATTTT.

J is TRBJ2-1 and V is TRBV5-1, with 11 bases aligning to TRBD2. The CDR3 is 17 amino acids. Germline V gives CDR1 SGHRS, CDR2 YFSETQ. Losses at the gene ends were 2 bases for V and 4 bases for J; bases not matched to a gene: 8. In DNA, the CDR3 is TGCGCCAGCAGCTTTGGGACTAGCGGTACTAATTACAATGAGCAGTTCTTC. This sequence encodes CASSFGTSGTNYNEQFF.

On this clone: Relative to the germline gene, one junction end is altered; a read error may explain this. The chain has TRBV7-2 and TRBJ1-5, with 7 positions matching TRBD1. The CDR3 extends over 13 amino acids. Germline CDR1 SGHTA, CDR2 FQGNSA. The CDR3 is CASSLDREKPQHF. Here the CDR3 DNA reads TGTGCCAGCAGTTTAGACAGGGAGAAACCCCAGCATTTT.

The gene calls are TRBV11-3 and TRBJ2-1, with 7 bases that match TRBD2. Trimming cost V 1 base and J 12 bases; bases outside gene matches: 3. CDR1 and CDR2 (germline): SGHNT, YENEEA. This CDR3 is built from 12 residues. CDR3 DNA sequence: TGTGCCAGCAGCTTAGGCGGGAGTACGCAGTTCTTC. Translating it yields CASSLGGSTQFF.

A single count supports this clone. The genes are TRBV5-1 and TRBJ2-1, with TRBD1 identical over 9 bases. V dropped 8 bases and J dropped 8; count of bases not matched to a gene: 11. Looked up from germline, CDR1 is SGHRS and CDR2 is YFSETQ. The CDR3 has 14 amino acids. The CDR3 is CASDTGTGYDEQFF. In DNA form, the CDR3 reads TGCGCCAGTGATACCGGGACAGGGTACGATGAGCAGTTCTTC.

The chain employs TRBV6-5 and TRBJ2-7, with D unclear. V shed 6 bases and J shed 4 bases, with 16 bases lying between them. This CDR3 comprises 14 residues. The V gene's germline CDR1 is MNHEY and CDR2 SVGAGI. CDR3 bases: TGTGCCAGCAGGGGTGAAGCAGAGACATACGAGCAGTACTTC. It codes for CASRGEAETYEQYF.

V usage is TRBV30 and J usage is TRBJ2-5; 10 bases line up with TRBD2. The J segment lost 4 bases and the V segment lost 8 bases, leaving 7 bases of the junction unmatched. The CDR3 length is 13 residues. CDR1 and CDR2 (germline): GTSNPN, SVGIG (reference sequence). The CDR3 protein is CAGFLAGGETQYF. For the CDR3, the DNA is TGTGCCGGGTTCTTAGCGGGAGGAGAGACCCAGTACTTC.

The chain links TRBV24-1 to TRBJ2-5, with a possible D match to TRBD1 (6 bases). Per the germline V gene, CDR1 is KGHDR and CDR2 is SFDVKD. CDR3 size: 13 residues. The germline V and J ends were trimmed by 7 bases and 3 bases, with 11 bases remaining between them. CDR3 DNA: TGTGCCACCAGGTCCAGGGGTGAAGAGACCCAGTACTTC. This encodes CATRSRGEETQYF.

The rearrangement links TRBV5-4 to TRBJ2-2; 13 nucleotides match TRBD2. This CDR3 spans 16 amino acids. Germline CDR1 and CDR2: SGHNT and YYREEE (reference sequence). The junction had 8 bases not matched to a gene; V was cut back by 3 bases and J by 9 bases. The CDR3 here is CASSSAGTSGNWELFF. CDR3 sequence (DNA): TGTGCCAGCAGCTCGGCCGGGACTAGCGGGAACTGGGAGCTGTTTTTT.

The chain's CDR3 is CASSTLYPGLAGGQGEQYF. Written as DNA, the CDR3 is TGTGCCAGTAGTACCTTGTACCCGGGACTAGCGGGAGGCCAGGGCGAGCAGTACTTC. The rearrangement joins TRBV19 to TRBJ2-7, with 15 bases matching TRBD2. This CDR3 contains 19 residues. With V trimmed by 4 bases and J by 6 bases, 16 bases remained unmatched. CDR1 and CDR2 from the germline V gene are LNHDA and SQIVND (reference sequence). The full variable domain, with the rest looked up from reference TRBV19 and TRBJ2-7, is DGGITQSPKYLFRKEGQNVTLSCEQNLNHDAMYWYRQDPGQGLRLIYYSQIVNDFQKGDIAEGYSVSREKKESFPLTVTSAQKNPTAFYLCASSTLYPGLAGGQGEQYFGPGTRLTVT.

The chain has TRBV19 and TRBJ2-7, with TRBD2 identical over 11 bases. With V trimmed by 6 bases and J by 0 bases, 4 bases remained unmatched. The germline V gene has CDR1 LNHDA and CDR2 SQIVND (reference sequence). This CDR3 comprises 15 residues. The CDR3 sequence: CASRGLAEDSYEQYF. The CDR3 DNA is TGTGCCAGTAGGGGACTAGCGGAAGACTCCTACGAGCAGTACTTC. The whole variable domain, filled in from reference TRBV19 and TRBJ2-7, reads DGGITQSPKYLFRKEGQNVTLSCEQNLNHDAMYWYRQDPGQGLRLIYYSQIVNDFQKGDIAEGYSVSREKKESFPLTVTSAQKNPTAFYLCASRGLAEDSYEQYFGPGTRLTVT.

The chain carries TRBV29-1 and TRBJ1-1, with TRBD1 matching 9 bases. CDR3 size: 14 residues. The germline V gene has CDR1 SQVTM and CDR2 ANQGSEA. J lost 10 bases, V lost 5 bases, and 14 bases had no gene match. CDR3 residues: CSVNWSDRGKGAFF. The DNA of the CDR3 is TGCAGCGTTAACTGGTCGGACAGGGGCAAAGGAGCTTTCTTT.

This clone was recorded once. The chain joins TRBV11-2 to TRBJ2-7; 7 positions match TRBD1. Trimming at V came to 2 bases and at J to 6 bases, leaving 4 bases not matched to a gene. Germline V gene data show CDR1 as SGHAT and CDR2 as FQNNGV. The CDR3 length is 13 residues. CDR3: CASSLPTGAEQYF. CDR3 sequence (DNA): TGTGCCAGCAGCTTACCAACAGGGGCCGAGCAGTACTTC.